This passage covers 7 T cell receptor beta chains from one sample sequenced in a study of identical twins. MiXCR, run by TCRdb on the 5' RACE reads, gives a single entry per CDR3 protein. In the table there are over 550,000 distinct CDR3 sequences, roughly 6.6% of which are singletons. These data also formed part of another study, on yellow fever vaccine responses in identical twins.

Sequenced: PBMCs. Receptor source: a woman between 18 and 29 years old in good health.

The sample holds a few counts of this clonotype. The J gene is TRBJ2-5, the V gene TRBV5-1, with a weak D call TRBD1 (5 bases). This CDR3 region has 13 residues. CDR1 and CDR2 from the germline V gene are SGHRS and YFSETQ. Trimming took off 3 bases at V and 3 bases at J, with 9 bases between the two ends. CDR3 residues: CASSSQGEETQYF. CDR3 in DNA: TGCGCCAGCAGCTCGCAGGGCGAAGAGACCCAGTACTTC.

This chain joins TRBV5-1 and TRBJ2-1; D gene unclear. The CDR3 is 13 residues long. The V end was cut by 3 bases, the J end by 4 bases, with 8 bases between. Germline values: CDR1 SGHRS, CDR2 YFSETQ. The CDR3 sequence is CASSSTGYNEQFF. The CDR3 DNA follows: TGCGCCAGCAGCTCGACTGGATACAATGAGCAGTTCTTC.

This clonotype turned up a few times. The CDR3 loop is CATGAGAADTQYF. As DNA, the CDR3 is TGTGCCACCGGAGCGGGAGCGGCAGATACGCAGTATTTT. The chain is built from TRBV10-3 and TRBJ2-3; 8 bases fit TRBD2. The CDR3 is 13 amino acids. V trimming: 10 bases; J trimming: 4 bases; junction bases outside the gene matches: 7. The germline gives CDR1 ENHRY, CDR2 SYGVKD.

The chain couples TRBV7-2 to TRBJ2-1; TRBD1 matches at 8 bases. The V gene end was trimmed by 0 bases and the J gene end by 0 bases; junction bases not matched to a gene: 4. CDR3 length: 17 amino acids. The V gene's germline CDR1 is SGHTA and CDR2 FQGNSA. CDR3 sequence reads: CASSLAHTGGSYNEQFF. The CDR3 DNA reads as TGTGCCAGCAGCTTAGCGCATACAGGGGGCTCCTACAATGAGCAGTTCTTC.

This clonotype appeared a few times. The chain couples TRBV7-8 to TRBJ2-1, with D possibly TRBD2 on 6 matching bases. Germline V gene data show CDR1 as SGHVS and CDR2 as FQNEAQ. Trimming left V 2 bases short and J 8 bases short, with 19 bases between. The CDR3 is 16 residues long. DNA for the CDR3: TGTGCCAGCAGCTTATCGGGGAGGTCCGCGTGGGATGAGCAGTTCTTC. The encoded protein is CASSLSGRSAWDEQFF.

This clonotype was picked up many times. V is TRBV27 and J is TRBJ1-2; 8 bases match TRBD1. Trimming removed 5 bases from V and 4 bases from J; junction bases left unmatched: 9. This CDR3 is built from 15 residues. The V gene's germline CDR1 is MNHEY and CDR2 SMNVEV (reference sequence). This CDR3 is CASSGDRWGVYGYTF. Written as DNA, the CDR3 is TGTGCCAGCAGTGGGGACAGGTGGGGGGTCTATGGCTACACCTTC.

V is TRBV10-3 and J is TRBJ2-1; the match to TRBD1 covers 9 bases. The CDR3 consists of 15 residues. V lost 4 bases to trimming and J lost 7 bases; unmatched junction nucleotides: 8. Germline loops: CDR1 ENHRY, CDR2 SYGVKD. CDR3 region: CAISVPGQGGNEQFF. The CDR3 DNA follows: TGTGCCATCAGTGTTCCGGGACAGGGCGGGAATGAGCAGTTCTTC.